Presented here are 2 T cell receptor beta chains from one specimen sequenced in a study of blood T cell repertoires in COVID-19. The assay was immunoSEQ multiplex PCR, and TCRdb's table has in-frame clones only and misses some. The sample holds about 110,000 clones; about two thirds are singletons and the top ten take around 1.9%. Sequenced: peripheral blood. The receptors were gathered from a woman in her 40s with acute or convalescent COVID-19.

The chain joins TRBV19 to TRBJ2-7, with a weak D call TRBD2 (5 bases). The CDR3 totals 14 residues. Per the germline V gene, CDR1 is LNHDA and CDR2 is SQIVND (reference sequence). Trimming stripped 3 bases from V and 5 bases from J, with 14 bases between. CDR3 sequence (DNA): TGTGCCAGTAGTATGATGGGGAGAATTGACGAGCAGTACTTC. This codes for CASSMMGRIDEQYF.

This rearrangement joins TRBV4-1 to TRBJ2-2; tentative D call: TRBD1 (5 bases). CDR1 and CDR2 from the germline V gene are MGHRA and YSYEKL. The CDR3 is 15 residues long. V was shortened by 5 bases and J by 3 bases, with 13 bases between the two germline ends. The CDR3: CASSALPQDTGELFF. CDR3 sequence (DNA): TGCGCCAGCAGCGCCCTTCCACAGGACACCGGGGAGCTGTTTTTT.